This TCR beta chain was recovered during a study of shared clonotypes between healthy human individuals. Everyone who donated was a Caucasian adult who lived in Nashville, Tennessee. Sequencing on ten immunoSEQ deep assay plates was performed for unsorted PBMC DNA. TCRdb's copy holds only in-frame clones and misses some; the assay was immunoSEQ multiplex PCR. This sample has about 470,000 clones, with about four fifths found just once. The sample consisted of PBMCs. This TCR came from a woman aged 40-49 years in good health. Some clones in this sample may be carry-over from other donors' samples.

The CDR3: CASSRGSITEQYF. For the CDR3, the DNA is TGTGCCAGCAGCCGCGGGAGCATCACCGAGCAGTACTTC. V gene TRBV14 combines with J gene TRBJ2-7; 7 bases map to TRBD2. The CDR3 sequence is 13 residues long. V shed 4 bases, J shed 6 bases, and the junction held 6 bases outside the gene matches. The germline CDR1 and CDR2 sequences are SGHDN and FVKESK.